The TCR beta chain described here comes from a study of Ad26.COV2.S vaccination and SARS-CoV-2 variants. Study-level findings and limits: Measures of TCR breadth and depth may have fallen short of total T cell responses.

To note about this clone: As yet, its antigen is unknown.

Noted treatment: about 20 received Ad26.COV2.S at low or high dose, single or two shots; about five received placebo; per-sample allocation not given. Day 63 following the first vaccine or placebo injection was when the samples were taken. Repertoires were generated with immunoSEQ multiplex PCR, while TCRdb's copy carries only in-frame clones and drops some. The sample lists fewer than 300,000 clones; more than 75% were seen once. This CDR3 region has 16 residues. Trimming pared 3 bases from V and 6 bases from J, leaving 22 bases between. Per the germline V gene, CDR1 is SGHRS and CDR2 is YFSETQ. This rearrangement joins TRBV5-1 to TRBJ2-7; a weak D match, TRBD2 (6 bases). Specimen: peripheral blood, collected in a trial of Ad26.COV2.S vaccine versus placebo. This clonotype was sampled from a person between 18 and 65 years old who received the Ad26.COV2.S COVID-19 vaccine or a placebo. CDR3 sequence (DNA): TGCGCCAGCAGCTCCCTCGCTGCAGGGAGGCATGGCGAGCAGTACTTC. Its protein is CASSSLAAGRHGEQYF.